Listed below are T cell receptor beta chains from one sample, sequenced in a study of vaccination and CD4 T cells after COVID-19. Their target antigens are unknown. MiXCR, run by TCRdb on the PCR reads, gives a single entry per CDR3 protein. The sample includes over 15,000 distinct CDR3 sequences, 43% seen only once; the top ten take about 6%. The sequences come from CD4+ T cells from blood, cultured in vitro, collected after SARS-CoV-2 vaccination. Receptors were obtained from a human donor who had recovered from COVID-19. The CDR3 runs from the conserved cysteine through the conserved F or W. D genes are given only for firm matches. The size of a clone is reported for some rows only, either as once, few or many, or as a class for expanded clones.

d_call	v_call	j_call	clone_size	cdr3_aa	cdr3_nt
NA	TRBV28	TRBJ2-2	NA	CASSLGRGGNTGELFF	TGTGCCAGCAGCCTGGGGCGGGGCGGGAACACCGGGGAGCTGTTTTTT
TRBD1	TRBV27	TRBJ1-6	NA	CASSGTGAAYNSPLHF	TGTGCCAGCAGTGGGACAGGGGCGGCCTATAATTCACCCCTCCACTTT
NA	TRBV28	TRBJ1-5	NA	CASSLGGGGQPQHF	TGTGCCAGCAGTTTAGGGGGGGGCGGTCAGCCCCAGCATTTT
NA	TRBV24-1	TRBJ2-2	few	CATSAGGANTGELFF	TGTGCCACCAGTGCTGGCGGAGCGAACACCGGGGAGCTGTTTTTT
NA	TRBV11-3	TRBJ2-2	NA	CASSLDEGSNTGELFF	TGTGCCAGCAGCTTAGATGAGGGGTCGAACACCGGGGAGCTGTTTTTT
NA	TRBV20-1	TRBJ2-7	NA	CSARRRQYEQYF	TGCAGTGCTAGACGGAGACAATACGAGCAGTACTTC
NA	TRBV2	TRBJ1-1	NA	CASSSQGNTEAFF	TGTGCCAGCAGTTCCCAGGGGAACACTGAAGCTTTCTTT
NA	TRBV20-1	TRBJ2-5	NA	CSARGAVSNQETQYF	TGCAGTGCTAGAGGGGCAGTTTCAAACCAAGAGACCCAGTACTTC
TRBD2	TRBV7-9	TRBJ2-3	NA	CASSFTSSGSGTDTQYF	TGTGCCAGCAGCTTTACGAGTAGCGGGAGTGGCACAGATACGCAGTATTTT
NA	TRBV5-8	TRBJ2-5	few	CASSLYRVETQYF	TGTGCCAGCAGCTTGTACAGGGTTGAGACCCAGTACTTC
NA	TRBV7-2	TRBJ2-3	NA	CASTAGSTDTQYF	TGTGCCAGCACCGCAGGGAGCACAGATACGCAGTATTTT
NA	TRBV7-2	TRBJ1-3	NA	CASSLEGSFSGNTIYF	TGTGCCAGCAGCTTAGAGGGGAGTTTTTCTGGAAACACCATATATTTT
TRBD1	TRBV20-1	TRBJ2-5	medium-sized	CTGGIVQETQYF	TGTACAGGGGGGATCGTCCAAGAGACCCAGTACTTC
NA	TRBV20-1	TRBJ2-3	NA	CSARDWGSSTDTQYF	TGCAGTGCTAGAGATTGGGGATCTAGCACAGATACGCAGTATTTT
NA	TRBV20-1	TRBJ1-4	medium-sized	CSALTGAGEKLFF	TGCAGTGCCTTGACGGGGGCGGGGGAAAAACTGTTTTTT
NA	TRBV18	TRBJ2-7	once	CASSPHTYEQYF	TGTGCCAGCTCACCCCACACCTACGAGCAGTACTTC
NA	TRBV5-6	TRBJ2-7	NA	CASSATAGYEQYF	TGTGCCAGCAGCGCGACGGCGGGCTACGAGCAGTACTTC
NA	TRBV10-3	TRBJ2-7	NA	CAISESGGNSYEQYF	TGTGCCATCAGTGAGTCTGGCGGGAACTCCTACGAGCAGTACTTC
NA	TRBV25-1	TRBJ1-1	few	CASSESGRAFYTEAFF	TGTGCCAGCAGTGAATCGGGCAGGGCATTTTACACTGAAGCTTTCTTT
NA	TRBV19	TRBJ2-2	NA	CASSSTPRNTGELFF	TGTGCCAGTAGTTCCACCCCAAGGAACACCGGGGAGCTGTTTTTT
TRBD1	TRBV12-3/TRBV12-4	TRBJ1-1	once	CASSLTGGSVEAFF	TGTGCCAGCAGTTTGACAGGGGGAAGTGTTGAAGCTTTCTTT
NA	TRBV10-1	TRBJ2-2	NA	CASSEGASDTGELFF	TGCGCCAGCAGTGAGGGGGCTAGCGACACCGGGGAGCTGTTTTTT
TRBD1	TRBV19	TRBJ2-7	medium-sized	CASGTGSEQYF	TGTGCCAGTGGGACAGGGAGCGAGCAGTACTTC
NA	TRBV6-1	TRBJ2-3	few	CASSGTPSLMDTQYF	TGTGCCAGCAGTGGGACACCAAGCCTTATGGATACGCAGTATTTT
NA	TRBV28	TRBJ2-1	NA	CASSLVGTVLYNEQFF	TGTGCCAGCAGTTTAGTCGGGACTGTTTTGTACAATGAGCAGTTCTTC
NA	TRBV4-1	TRBJ2-7	NA	CASSQDSGISYEQYF	TGCGCCAGCAGCCAAGATAGCGGAATCTCCTACGAGCAGTACTTC
NA	TRBV15	TRBJ1-2	few	CATSSRGPNYGYTF	TGTGCCACCAGCAGCCGGGGCCCTAACTATGGCTACACCTTC
TRBD1	TRBV7-9	TRBJ2-7	few	CASSLGTGGYNEQYF	TGTGCCAGCAGCTTAGGCACAGGGGGATACAACGAGCAGTACTTC
TRBD2	TRBV6-2/TRBV6-3	TRBJ2-1	NA	CASSYYPGGRNEQFF	TGTGCCAGCAGTTACTATCCGGGCGGGAGAAATGAGCAGTTCTTC
TRBD1	TRBV6-1	TRBJ1-5	NA	CASSGTFGTGFVQPQHF	TGTGCCAGCAGCGGTACATTCGGGACAGGGTTCGTTCAGCCCCAGCATTTT
TRBD1	TRBV12-3/TRBV12-4	TRBJ1-3	NA	CASSTAGQGNSGNTIYF	TGTGCCAGCAGTACGGCGGGACAGGGAAACTCTGGAAACACCATATATTTT
NA	TRBV11-3	TRBJ2-3	NA	CASSVGVGTDTQYF	TGTGCCAGCAGCGTTGGGGTAGGCACAGATACGCAGTATTTT
TRBD1	TRBV7-2	TRBJ1-6	large	CASSLNRGAPLHF	TGTGCCAGCAGCCTAAACAGGGGCGCACCCCTCCACTTT
NA	TRBV2	TRBJ2-7	NA	CASSERGAAYEQYF	TGTGCCAGCAGTGAACGGGGGGCGGCCTACGAGCAGTACTTC
TRBD2	TRBV20-1	TRBJ2-1	few	CSARAWTSGSENEQFF	TGCAGTGCTAGAGCGTGGACTAGCGGGAGTGAAAATGAGCAGTTCTTC
TRBD2	TRBV20-1	TRBJ2-7	NA	CSAPPGLPSEQYF	TGCAGTGCTCCCCCGGGACTACCCTCCGAGCAGTACTTC
TRBD1	TRBV6-2/TRBV6-3	TRBJ1-2	few	CASSFRDRGLGYTF	TGTGCCAGCAGTTTCCGGGACAGGGGGCTTGGCTACACCTTC
NA	TRBV18	TRBJ2-2	few	CASSPDLGAGELFF	TGTGCCAGCTCACCGGACTTAGGAGCCGGGGAGCTGTTTTTT
NA	TRBV24-1	TRBJ2-3	NA	CATSGAPSTDTQYF	TGTGCCACCAGTGGGGCGCCTAGCACAGATACGCAGTATTTT
TRBD1	TRBV7-3	TRBJ2-7	NA	CASSADRTTIYEQYF	TGTGCCAGCAGCGCGGACAGGACCACCATCTACGAGCAGTACTTC
NA	TRBV20-1	TRBJ2-4	few	CSASGTSSGKNIQYF	TGCAGTGCCTCAGGGACATCGTCGGGCAAAAACATTCAGTACTTC
TRBD1	TRBV2	TRBJ1-5	few	CASSEGTANQPQHF	TGTGCCAGCAGTGAGGGGACAGCCAATCAGCCCCAGCATTTT
NA	TRBV6-1	TRBJ2-2	NA	CASSEATGTLGGELFF	TGTGCCAGCAGTGAAGCTACCGGGACCCTTGGCGGGGAGCTGTTTTTT
NA	TRBV20-1	TRBJ2-2	NA	CSSTLQGTTGELFF	TGCAGTTCGACCCTACAGGGAACCACCGGGGAGCTGTTTTTT
NA	TRBV2	TRBJ2-1	NA	CASSDGGGYGEQFF	TGTGCCAGCAGTGATGGAGGAGGGTACGGTGAGCAGTTCTTC
TRBD2	TRBV7-9	TRBJ2-1	NA	CASSPSSGRSHEQFF	TGTGCCAGCTCTCCGTCTAGCGGGAGAAGTCATGAGCAGTTCTTC